The TCR beta chain described here comes from a study of T cell responses to AZD1222 COVID-19 vaccine. TCRdb's copy holds only in-frame clones and misses some; the assay was immunoSEQ multiplex PCR. Among 150,000 or so clones, roughly 91% were seen once, and the ten largest hold approximately 1.5%. The CDR3 has 16 residues if both end residues are counted. This clone was observed once. Its antigen is undetermined. No DNA is shown, since the ends of the CDR3 on it are uncertain; the CDR3 is the one TCRdb lists. Regarding the study as a whole: White British ancestry dominated among donors, who included more females, and clonal diversity was possibly underestimated. Just a handful of AZD1222 recipients were seropositive at baseline. Vaccination with two AZD1222 doses was followed by a rise in Spike-specific TCR breadth and depth.

Sequenced here: peripheral blood, sampled on day 0 of AZD1222 vaccination. The chain joins TRBV21-1 to TRBJ1-6; TRBD1, as called in the table, went unchecked against the DNA. TRBV21-1 is termed a pseudogene. The origin of this receptor is an adult in good health. The CDR3 loop is CASSNRFGRGNSPLHF.